This T cell receptor (beta chain) emerged from a study of T cells in localized non-small cell lung cancer. Measured with immunoSEQ multiplex PCR; TCRdb has only the in-frame clones, and not every one. The data contain approximately 10,000 clones, roughly 82% of them singletons. This clone appeared a single time. The receptor comes from an older female donor with stage II lung adenocarcinoma. The sequencing used peripheral blood mononuclear cells, collected before any cancer treatment.

The CDR3: CASSLRNPGNYGYTF. CDR3 DNA sequence: TGTGCCAGCAGCTTAAGAAACCCGGGGAATTACGGCTACACCTTC. The chain links TRBV7-2 to TRBJ1-2, with unresolved D. Germline V gene sequence: CDR1 SGHTA, CDR2 FQGNSA. The CDR3 spans 15 residues. V shed 2 bases and J shed 8 bases, with 18 bases lying between them.